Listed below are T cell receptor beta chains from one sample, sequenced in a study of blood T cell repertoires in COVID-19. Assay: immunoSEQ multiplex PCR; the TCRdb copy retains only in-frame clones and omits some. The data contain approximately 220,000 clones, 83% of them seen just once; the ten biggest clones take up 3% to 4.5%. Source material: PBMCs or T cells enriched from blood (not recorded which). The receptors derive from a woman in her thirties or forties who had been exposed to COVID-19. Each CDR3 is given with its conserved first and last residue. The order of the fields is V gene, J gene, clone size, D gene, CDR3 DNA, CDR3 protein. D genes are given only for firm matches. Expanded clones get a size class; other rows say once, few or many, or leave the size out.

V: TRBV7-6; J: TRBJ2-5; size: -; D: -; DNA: TGTGCCAGCAGCCCAAATGCGGCTACACAAGAGACCCAGTACTTC; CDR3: CASSPNAATQETQYF
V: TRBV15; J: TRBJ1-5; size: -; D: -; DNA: TGTGCCACCAGCAGCCCCGGGGAGTATAGCAATCAGCCCCAGCATTTT; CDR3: CATSSPGEYSNQPQHF
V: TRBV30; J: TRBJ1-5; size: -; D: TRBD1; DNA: TGTGCCTGGAGTGTCGAGCCCGGGACAGGGGTAGGGCCCCAGCATTTT; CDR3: CAWSVEPGTGVGPQHF
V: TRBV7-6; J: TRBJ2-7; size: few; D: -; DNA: TGTGCCAGCAGCTTGGGCGGGGGCGCGTACGAGCAGTACTTC; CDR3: CASSLGGGAYEQYF
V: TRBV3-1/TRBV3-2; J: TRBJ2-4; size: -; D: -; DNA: TGTGCCAGCAGCCTCGTCTCGGGCATTCAGTACTTC; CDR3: CASSLVSGIQYF
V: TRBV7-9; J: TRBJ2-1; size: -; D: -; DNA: TGTGCCAGCAGCCTCCCGCTAGGTTCTCTGTACAATGAGCAGTTCTTC; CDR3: CASSLPLGSLYNEQFF
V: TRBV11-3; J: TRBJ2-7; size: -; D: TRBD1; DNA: TGTGCCAGCAGCCCCGGGACCGACAGGGGCGACGAGCAGTACTTC; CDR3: CASSPGTDRGDEQYF
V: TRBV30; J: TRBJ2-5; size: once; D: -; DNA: TGTGCCTGGAGTCTATGGCGGGAGACCCAGTACTTC; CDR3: CAWSLWRETQYF
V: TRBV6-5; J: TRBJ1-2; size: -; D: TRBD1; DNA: TGTGCCAGCAGTCGACAGGGGGGGTCGGATGGCTACACCTTC; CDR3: CASSRQGGSDGYTF
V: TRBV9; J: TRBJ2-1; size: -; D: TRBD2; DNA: TGTGCCAGCAGCCCCAGGACTAGCGTCTACAATGAGCAGTTCTTC; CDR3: CASSPRTSVYNEQFF
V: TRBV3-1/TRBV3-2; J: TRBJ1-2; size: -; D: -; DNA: TGTGCCAGCAGCCAAGATCTAATACGTACAGGCCGTCTTGTAGGCTACACCTTC; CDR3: CASSQDLIRTGRLVGYTF
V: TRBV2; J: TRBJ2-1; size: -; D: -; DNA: TGTGCCAGCACCAGGGCGTTGGGTGAGCAGTTCTTC; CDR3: CASTRALGEQFF
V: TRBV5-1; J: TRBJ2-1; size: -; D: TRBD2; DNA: TGCGCCAGCAGCTTGACTAGCGGGGGCTATGAGCAGTTCTTC; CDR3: CASSLTSGGYEQFF
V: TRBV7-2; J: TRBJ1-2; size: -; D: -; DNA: TGTGCCAGCAGCTTTGGACAGCCCTATGGCTACACCTTC; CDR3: CASSFGQPYGYTF
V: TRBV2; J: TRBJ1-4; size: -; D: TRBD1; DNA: TGTGCCAGCACCGAGGGACAGGGTCCTTCAACTAATGAAAAACTGTTTTTT; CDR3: CASTEGQGPSTNEKLFF